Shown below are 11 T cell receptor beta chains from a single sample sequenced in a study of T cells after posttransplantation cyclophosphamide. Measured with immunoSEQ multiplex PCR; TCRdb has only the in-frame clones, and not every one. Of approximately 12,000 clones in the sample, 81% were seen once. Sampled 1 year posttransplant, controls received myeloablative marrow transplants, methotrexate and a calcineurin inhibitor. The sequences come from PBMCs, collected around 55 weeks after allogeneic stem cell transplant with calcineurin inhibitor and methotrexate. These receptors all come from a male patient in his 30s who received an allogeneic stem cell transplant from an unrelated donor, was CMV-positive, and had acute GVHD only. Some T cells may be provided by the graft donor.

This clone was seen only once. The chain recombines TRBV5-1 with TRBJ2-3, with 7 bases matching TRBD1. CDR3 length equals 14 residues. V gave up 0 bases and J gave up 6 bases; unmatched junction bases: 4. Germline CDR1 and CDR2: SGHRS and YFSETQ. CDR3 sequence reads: CASSLGDRVDTQYF. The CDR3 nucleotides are TGCGCCAGCAGCTTGGGCGACAGGGTGGATACGCAGTATTTT.

CDR3 in DNA: TGCGCCAGCAGCAAGGGGGACAGCTCCCACACAGATACGCAGTATTTT. Protein: CASSKGDSSHTDTQYF. This chain uses TRBV5-1 with TRBJ2-3, with 7 bases that match TRBD1. Germline V gives CDR1 SGHRS, CDR2 YFSETQ. The CDR3 runs 16 residues. After removal of 4 bases from V and 2 bases from J, the junction contained 10 bases not matched to a gene. Based on the CDR3 plus reference TRBV5-1 and TRBJ2-3, the full variable domain is KAGVTQTPRYLIKTRGQQVTLSCSPISGHRSVSWYQQTPGQGLQFLFEYFSETQRNKGNFPGRFSGRQFSNSRSEMNVSTLELGDSALYLCASSKGDSSHTDTQYFGPGTRLTVL.

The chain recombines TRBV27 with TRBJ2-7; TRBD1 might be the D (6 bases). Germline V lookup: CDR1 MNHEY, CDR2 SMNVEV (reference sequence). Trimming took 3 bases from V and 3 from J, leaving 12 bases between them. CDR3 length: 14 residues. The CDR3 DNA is TGTGCCAGCAGTTTCCAAGTACAGGGCTACGAGCAGTACTTC. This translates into CASSFQVQGYEQYF.

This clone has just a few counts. CDR3 in amino acids: CASSEIKVGRGASSSYEQYF. In DNA, the CDR3 is TGTGCCAGCAGTGAAATCAAAGTGGGCAGGGGGGCTAGTAGCTCCTACGAGCAGTACTTC. V usage is TRBV2 and J usage is TRBJ2-7, with a possible D match to TRBD1 (7 bases). V was pared by 2 bases and J by 0 bases, with 26 bases between. Germline loops: CDR1 SNHLY, CDR2 FYNNEI. The CDR3 consists of 20 residues.

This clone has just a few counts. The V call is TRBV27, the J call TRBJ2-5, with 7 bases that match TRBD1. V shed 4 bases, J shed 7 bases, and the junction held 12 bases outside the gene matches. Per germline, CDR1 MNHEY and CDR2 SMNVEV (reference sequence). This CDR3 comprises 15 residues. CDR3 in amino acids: CASSWDSLGVATQYF. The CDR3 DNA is TGTGCCAGCAGTTGGGACAGCTTAGGAGTAGCGACCCAGTACTTC.

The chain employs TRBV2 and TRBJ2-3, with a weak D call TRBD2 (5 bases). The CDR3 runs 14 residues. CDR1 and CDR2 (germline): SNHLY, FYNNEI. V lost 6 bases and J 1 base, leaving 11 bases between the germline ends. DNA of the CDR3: TGTGCCAGCAGATTTGGACTGGGCACAGATACGCAGTATTTT. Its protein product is CASRFGLGTDTQYF. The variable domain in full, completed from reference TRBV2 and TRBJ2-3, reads EPEVTQTPSHQVTQMGQEVILRCVPISNHLYFYWYRQILGQKVEFLVSFYNNEISEKSEIFDDQFSVERPDGSNFTLKIRSTKLEDSAMYFCASRFGLGTDTQYFGPGTRLTVL.

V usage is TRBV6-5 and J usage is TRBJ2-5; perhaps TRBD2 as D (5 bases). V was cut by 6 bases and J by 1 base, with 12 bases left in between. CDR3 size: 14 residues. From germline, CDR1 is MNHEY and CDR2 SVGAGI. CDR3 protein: CASREEYTQETQYF. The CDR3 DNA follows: TGTGCCAGCAGGGAGGAATACACCCAAGAGACCCAGTACTTC.

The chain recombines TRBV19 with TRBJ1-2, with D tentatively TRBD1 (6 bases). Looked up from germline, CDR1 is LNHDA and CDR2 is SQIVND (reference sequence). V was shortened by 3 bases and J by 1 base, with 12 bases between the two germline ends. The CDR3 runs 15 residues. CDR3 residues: CASSMGQGYNYGYTF. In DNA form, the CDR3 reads TGTGCCAGTAGTATGGGCCAGGGGTATAACTATGGCTACACCTTC.

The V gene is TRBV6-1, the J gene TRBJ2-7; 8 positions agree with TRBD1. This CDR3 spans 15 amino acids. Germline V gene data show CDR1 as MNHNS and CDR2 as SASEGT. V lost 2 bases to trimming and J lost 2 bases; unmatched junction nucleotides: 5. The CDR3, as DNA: TGTGCCAGCAGTGAAATAGGACAGGGCCCCTACGAGCAGTACTTC. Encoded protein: CASSEIGQGPYEQYF.

The CDR3 region has the DNA TGTGCCAGCAGTTACTCGACAGGGTCGGGGCGTGAGCAGTTCTTC. Translating it yields CASSYSTGSGREQFF. This chain uses TRBV6-5 with TRBJ2-1, with TRBD1 identical over 7 bases. Trimming at V came to 0 bases and at J to 9 bases, leaving 8 bases not matched to a gene. The CDR3 is 15 residues long. CDR1 is MNHEY, CDR2 SVGAGI, per germline.

The CDR3 DNA follows: TGCGCCAGCAGCCAAGATCAGCGGGGAACCCAGTACTTC. Translation gives CASSQDQRGTQYF. V gene TRBV4-3 combines with J gene TRBJ2-5, with 7 bases aligning to TRBD2. The CDR3 extends over 13 amino acids. The V gene's germline CDR1 is LGHNA and CDR2 YSLEER. V lost 0 bases, J lost 8 bases, and 3 bases stayed unmatched.